The next 10 T cell receptor beta chains were all read from a single sample in a study of cytomegalovirus exposure and HLA in healthy donors. PCR amplification relied on 60 Vbeta primers (plus 13 Jbeta primers). Repertoires were generated with immunoSEQ multiplex PCR, while TCRdb's copy carries only in-frame clones and drops some. Of more than 150,000 clones in the sample, 70% to 85% were seen once. Sequenced input: PBMCs. The source is a man aged 18 to 29 in good health and CMV-seronegative.

This chain links TRBV28 with TRBJ1-4, with D possibly matching TRBD1 (6 bases). The V end was cut by 4 bases, the J end by 4 bases, with 16 bases between. This CDR3 has 16 amino acids. CDR1 is MDHEN and CDR2 is SYDVKM in the germline V gene. DNA of the CDR3: TGTGCCAGCAGTTGGGGGAGGGGGGTCGGTAATGAAAAACTGTTTTTT. This gives the protein CASSWGRGVGNEKLFF. The whole variable domain, filled in from reference TRBV28 and TRBJ1-4, reads DVKVTQSSRYLVKRTGEKVFLECVQDMDHENMFWYRQDPGLGLRLIYFSYDVKMKEKGDIPEGYSVSREKKERFSLILESASTNQTSMYLCASSWGRGVGNEKLFFGSGTQLSVL.

Points on this clone: At one of its ends the junction is not consistent with the germline gene, which may arise from a read error. The chain carries TRBV15 and TRBJ2-5; D is possibly TRBD1 (6 bases). Germline V gene data show CDR1 as LNHNV and CDR2 as YYDKDF (reference sequence). The CDR3 has 15 residues. The CDR3 DNA follows: TGTGCCGCCAGCAGAGATCAGGACAGACAAGAGACCCAGTACTTC. Protein sequence: CAASRDQDRQETQYF.

J is TRBJ2-2 and V is TRBV28, with 7 bases identical to TRBD1. Germline CDR1 and CDR2: MDHEN and SYDVKM. The CDR3 covers 16 residues. V was pared by 4 bases and J by 4 bases, with 9 bases of the junction left unmatched. In DNA, the CDR3 is TGTGCCAGCAGTTCTCCGGGACAGAACCCCACCGGGGAGCTGTTTTTT. Protein: CASSSPGQNPTGELFF.

The rearrangement links TRBV30 to TRBJ1-2; 7 bases line up with TRBD1. This CDR3 region has 13 residues. V shed 4 bases and J 7 bases; nucleotides not matched to a gene: 9. Germline assignment: CDR1 GTSNPN and CDR2 SVGIG (reference sequence). The CDR3 reads CAWTLQGISGYTF. CDR3 coding DNA: TGTGCCTGGACCTTACAGGGGATCTCTGGCTACACCTTC.

The rearrangement links TRBV6-1 to TRBJ1-5; 11 nucleotides align to TRBD1. The V segment lost 9 bases and the J segment 0 bases; nucleotides outside the gene matches: 4. This CDR3 is built from 15 residues. Germline CDR1 MNHNS, CDR2 SASEGT. DNA for the CDR3: TGTGCCAGTCGGACAGGGGGCCCTAGCAATCAGCCCCAGCATTTT. It is translated as CASRTGGPSNQPQHF.

This chain joins TRBV5-1 and TRBJ1-6; weak D call: TRBD1 (6 bases). There are 16 residues in the CDR3. The V gene lost 3 bases and the J gene lost 0 bases, with 10 bases spanning the gap. Per germline, CDR1 SGHRS and CDR2 YFSETQ. The CDR3 protein is CASSWGGASYNSPLHF. Written as DNA, the CDR3 is TGCGCCAGCAGCTGGGGGGGGGCCTCCTATAATTCACCCCTCCACTTT.

A note on this clone: Relative to the germline gene, one junction end is altered; a read error may explain this. The chain carries TRBV29-1 and TRBJ2-1; D may be TRBD2 (6 bases). CDR3 length: 14 residues. Germline V gene lookup returns CDR1 SQVTM and CDR2 ANQGSEA. The CDR3 protein is CSAPLADSYTEQFF. The CDR3 nucleotides are TGCAGCGCGCCCTTAGCGGACTCCTACACTGAGCAGTTCTTC.

V usage is TRBV19 and J usage is TRBJ2-3; D might be TRBD2 (7 bases). The CDR3 runs to 16 residues. Germline V gene data show CDR1 as LNHDA and CDR2 as SQIVND (reference sequence). Trimming stripped 6 bases from V and 5 bases from J, with 21 bases between. The CDR3 bases are TGTGCCAGTAGGGTCCTGGTGGGGGGGCGTGGAGATACGCAGTATTTT. Amino acid sequence: CASRVLVGGRGDTQYF.

The chain links TRBV7-2 to TRBJ1-2; 7 bases map to TRBD1. The CDR3 is 14 residues long. CDR1 is SGHTA and CDR2 is FQGNSA in the germline V gene. V trimming: 3 bases; J trimming: 4 bases; junction bases outside the gene matches: 5. CDR3 bases: TGTGCCAGCAGCTTCCGGGACAGCGTCTATGGCTACACCTTC. It yields the protein CASSFRDSVYGYTF.

The chain links TRBV19 to TRBJ2-3, with 12 bases that match TRBD2. Losses at the gene ends were 5 bases for V and 2 bases for J; bases not matched to a gene: 5. The CDR3 totals 16 residues. CDR1 is LNHDA, CDR2 SQIVND, per germline (reference sequence). The CDR3 nucleotides read TGTGCCAGTAGTCCACTAGCGGGAGGCCTCACAGATACGCAGTATTTT. Its translation is CASSPLAGGLTDTQYF.